The 21 T cell receptor beta chains below come from one sample, sequenced in a study of T cells in Graves' hyperthyroidism and ophthalmopathy. RNA transcripts yielded amplified TCR beta CDR3 regions. During a first-round RT-PCR of the TCR CDR3, the HTBI primer set was used. TCRdb reprocessed the multiplex PCR reads with MiXCR, giving one entry per CDR3 protein. This sample has roughly 720,000 distinct CDR3 sequences, with approximately 15% found just once. The sample consisted of blood. All receptors come from a man aged 50 to 60 with Graves' hyperthyroidism.

This clonotype was counted at least ten times. The J gene is TRBJ1-1, the V gene TRBV28; TRBD1 is a possible D gene (5 bases). CDR3 length: 14 residues. With 2 bases removed from V and 2 bases from J, the gap between germline ends came to 9 bases. In germline, CDR1 is MDHEN, CDR2 SYDVKM. The CDR3 DNA reads TGTGCCAGCAGTTTAGGGGCGCCAAACACTGAAGCTTTCTTT. Translation gives CASSLGAPNTEAFF.

The genes are TRBV4-2 and TRBJ1-4; 9 bases are a match to TRBD1. The CDR3 spans 17 residues. V was clipped by 1 base and J by 4 bases; unmatched bases: 7. The germline V gene has CDR1 LGHNA and CDR2 YNFKEQ. The CDR3 nucleotides read TGTGCCAGCAGCCAAGTTTATTTGGGACAGGGTAATGAAAAACTGTTTTTT. The encoded protein is CASSQVYLGQGNEKLFF.

In its sample, this clonotype was seen many times. This rearrangement joins TRBV20-1 to TRBJ2-7, with a tentative D call TRBD1 (5 bases). The CDR3 consists of 13 residues. Germline CDR1 and CDR2: DFQATT and SNEGSKA (reference sequence). The ends were cut back, 7 bases at V and 2 bases at J, with 15 bases in the middle. The CDR3 bases are TGCAGTGTTCCGGACACCGGAGCCTACGAGCAGTACTTC. It translates to CSVPDTGAYEQYF.

This clonotype was seen ten or more times. This rearrangement joins TRBV7-9 to TRBJ2-5, with a tentative D call TRBD1 (6 bases). The CDR3 extends over 15 amino acids. CDR1 is SEHNR, CDR2 FQNEAQ, per germline (reference sequence). The V gene lost 4 bases and the J gene lost 5 bases, with 17 bases spanning the gap. The CDR3 region is CASSSNEGVVETQYF. The CDR3 DNA follows: TGTGCCAGCAGCTCGAATGAGGGGGTAGTTGAGACCCAGTACTTC. The full variable domain, with the rest looked up from reference TRBV7-9 and TRBJ2-5, is DTGVSQNPRHKITKRGQNVTFRCDPISEHNRLYWYRQTLGQGPEFLTYFQNEAQLEKSRLLSDRFSAERPKGSFSTLEIQRTEQGDSAMYLCASSSNEGVVETQYFGPGTRLLVL.

J is TRBJ2-2 and V is TRBV18, with D unclear. V was pared by 5 bases and J by 4 bases, with 8 bases between. Per the germline V gene, CDR1 is KGHSH and CDR2 is LQKENI. The CDR3 has 13 residues. The CDR3 protein is CASSVSITGELFF. In nucleotides, the CDR3 is TGTGCCAGCTCAGTCTCTATCACCGGGGAGCTGTTTTTT.

The sample holds a few counts of this clonotype. The chain uses TRBV18 and TRBJ2-7, with 10 bases identical to TRBD1. The CDR3 contains 15 residues. The V and J ends lost 3 bases and 3 bases, in that order; junction bases with no gene match: 5. Germline values: CDR1 KGHSH, CDR2 LQKENI. In DNA, the CDR3 is TGTGCCAGCTCACCGGGACAGGGGAAAGGCTACGAGCAGTACTTC. This encodes CASSPGQGKGYEQYF.

As to this clonotype: This may come from a read error, since a much larger clone is one base off. The chain combines TRBV11-2 with TRBJ2-7, with D possibly matching TRBD1 (6 bases). The germline gives CDR1 SGHAT, CDR2 FQNNGV. The CDR3 has 13 residues. The CDR3 protein is CASSWGHNYGQYF. Written as DNA, the CDR3 is TGTGCCAGCAGCTGGGGACATAACTACGGGCAGTACTTC.

This clonotype has at least ten counts. The rearrangement links TRBV27 to TRBJ1-1, with 7 bases identical to TRBD1. With V trimmed by 6 bases and J by 7 bases, 11 bases remained unmatched. Germline-derived CDR1 and CDR2 are MNHEY and SMNVEV (reference sequence). The CDR3 extends over 14 amino acids. The CDR3 bases are TGTGCCAGCAGGACGGACAGGCTTGTTGGTGAAGCTTTCTTT. Amino acid sequence: CASRTDRLVGEAFF.

This rearrangement joins TRBV9 to TRBJ2-2; 8 bases fit TRBD2. Germline values: CDR1 SGDLS, CDR2 YYNGEE. The junction had 5 bases not matched to a gene; V was cut back by 4 bases and J by 0 bases. This CDR3 has 16 residues. CDR3 sequence: CASSYPGLANTGELFF. CDR3 nucleotides: TGTGCCAGCAGCTACCCGGGACTAGCGAACACCGGGGAGCTGTTTTTT.

This clonotype was detected a few times. The chain employs TRBV5-1 and TRBJ1-4; D uncertain. This CDR3 comprises 16 residues. Between the trimmed V and J ends, which lost 4 bases and 4 bases, there was a span of 17 bases. CDR1 SGHRS and CDR2 YFSETQ come from the germline V gene. CDR3 loop: CASSRGTGGGNEKLFF. The CDR3 DNA reads as TGCGCCAGCAGCCGTGGCACGGGAGGCGGTAATGAAAAACTGTTTTTT. Complete variable domain (other parts from reference TRBV5-1 and TRBJ1-4): KAGVTQTPRYLIKTRGQQVTLSCSPISGHRSVSWYQQTPGQGLQFLFEYFSETQRNKGNFPGRFSGRQFSNSRSEMNVSTLELGDSALYLCASSRGTGGGNEKLFFGSGTQLSVL.

This clonotype showed up many times. The genes are TRBV2 and TRBJ2-1, with D possibly being TRBD2 (5 bases). The CDR3 loop spans 17 amino acids. Germline V gene data show CDR1 as SNHLY and CDR2 as FYNNEI. V was cut by 2 bases and J by 0 bases, with 14 bases left in between. The CDR3 DNA is TGTGCCAGCAGTGAACCCACTGAAGGGAGCTCCTACAATGAGCAGTTCTTC. Translated: CASSEPTEGSSYNEQFF.

This clonotype appeared many times. This chain connects TRBV2 to TRBJ2-5; D gene unclear. CDR3 length: 11 residues. The V gene lost 6 bases and the J gene lost 9 bases, with 11 bases spanning the gap. Germline CDR1 and CDR2: SNHLY and FYNNEI. The DNA for the CDR3 is TGTGCCAGCAGGCAAGAGGTTTCCCAGTACTTC. Protein sequence: CASRQEVSQYF.

This chain connects TRBV4-2 to TRBJ2-7; a possible D gene is TRBD2 (6 bases). The CDR3 is made up of 16 amino acids. V was cut by 3 bases and J by 3 bases, with 18 bases left in between. Germline CDR1 LGHNA, CDR2 YNFKEQ. The CDR3 here is CASSQEIGTASYEQYF. In DNA, the CDR3 is TGTGCCAGCAGCCAGGAGATAGGGACTGCCAGCTACGAGCAGTACTTC.

In this sample, this clonotype turned up many times. The chain links TRBV27 to TRBJ1-5, with D unresolved. The ends were cut back, 0 bases at V and 8 bases at J, with 8 bases in the middle. There are 13 residues in the CDR3. Germline V gene data show CDR1 as MNHEY and CDR2 as SMNVEV (reference sequence). For the CDR3, the DNA is TGTGCCAGCAGTTTATCGGTTGCCAAGCCCCAGCATTTT. This encodes CASSLSVAKPQHF.

This chain joins TRBV11-2 and TRBJ2-5, with D tentatively TRBD2 (6 bases). The CDR3 is 14 residues long. Germline lookup yields CDR1 SGHAT and CDR2 FQNNGV. V was clipped by 4 bases and J by 2 bases, with 11 bases between them. CDR3 bases: TGTGCCAGCAGCTCATGGCGGGATCAAGAGACCCAGTACTTC. It is translated as CASSSWRDQETQYF.

Many counts were recorded for this clonotype. The rearrangement joins TRBV14 to TRBJ2-5; D is unresolved. The germline V gene has CDR1 SGHDN and CDR2 FVKESK. V was clipped by 0 bases and J by 1 base, with 9 bases between them. The CDR3 runs 15 residues. The CDR3 region has the DNA TGTGCCAGCAGCCAAGATTACTATAGCCAAGAGACCCAGTACTTC. Translation: CASSQDYYSQETQYF. The variable domain in full, with the rest retrieved from reference TRBV14 and TRBJ2-5, is EAGVTQFPSHSVIEKGQTVTLRCDPISGHDNLYWYRRVMGKEIKFLLHFVKESKQDESGMPNNRFLAERTGGTYSTLKVQPAELEDSGVYFCASSQDYYSQETQYFGPGTRLLVL.

There are a few counts of this clonotype. The CDR3 nucleotides are TGTGCCAGTGGGGGACAGGGGGCTTACGAGCAGTACTTC. Translating it yields CASGGQGAYEQYF. The V call is TRBV27, the J call TRBJ2-7; 12 nucleotides match TRBD1. Trimming cost V 9 bases and J 4 bases; bases outside gene matches: 4. Germline V CDR1 and CDR2: MNHEY, SMNVEV (reference sequence). This CDR3 has 13 residues.

This clonotype was observed a few times. The J gene is TRBJ2-1, the V gene TRBV5-1; tentative D call: TRBD2 (5 bases). CDR1 is SGHRS, CDR2 YFSETQ, per germline. Trimming pared 0 bases from V and 9 bases from J, leaving 19 bases between. The CDR3 contains 16 residues. The CDR3 coding sequence is TGCGCCAGCAGCTTGGTTAGTGACTATCCACCTAGTGAGCAGTTCTTC. Its translation: CASSLVSDYPPSEQFF.

In this sample, this clonotype turned up a few times. The genes are TRBV19 and TRBJ2-7, with D unresolved. V lost 6 bases and J 6 bases, leaving 15 bases between the germline ends. Germline V lookup: CDR1 LNHDA, CDR2 SQIVND (reference sequence). There are 13 residues in the CDR3. The CDR3 nucleotides read TGTGCCAGTAGCACCGGCCTGGCCGCCGAGCAGTACTTC. Amino acids: CASSTGLAAEQYF.

The chain's CDR3 is CASSQDRSIYYEQYF. Written as DNA, the CDR3 is TGCGCCAGCAGCCAAGATCGGTCGATCTACTACGAGCAGTACTTC. The J gene is TRBJ2-7, the V gene TRBV4-3, with D uncertain. Germline CDR1 LGHNA, CDR2 YSLEER. V was clipped by 0 bases and J by 3 bases, with 12 bases between them. The CDR3 covers 15 residues.

The sample holds many counts of this clonotype. The chain recombines TRBV12-3 or TRBV12-4 with TRBJ1-4; D call uncertain. The CDR3 length is 13 residues. Between the trimmed V and J ends, which lost 2 bases and 5 bases, there was a span of 6 bases. CDR3: CASSLLRNEKLFF. The CDR3, as DNA: TGTGCCAGCAGTTTATTGAGGAATGAAAAACTGTTTTTT.